Sequencing of this T cell receptor beta chain was carried out in a study of PD-1 blockade in classical Hodgkin lymphoma. Study-level findings and limits: The study found complete responders had baseline diversity similar to newly diagnosed patients.

V gave up 0 bases and J gave up 5 bases, with 17 bases separating them. There are 15 residues in the CDR3. The germline CDR1 and CDR2 sequences are GTSNPN and SVGIG (reference sequence). Produced via immunoSEQ multiplex PCR; TCRdb's table is partial and in-frame only. The table has around 100,000 clones, about 89% seen once. All patients experienced relapse after autologous stem cell transplantation, and brentuximab vedotin exposure was variable. Turning to this clone: Its antigen is undetermined.

The specimen comprised peripheral blood mononuclear cells (PBMCs), sampled before the second cycle of nivolumab. This clonotype was sampled from a human donor with classical Hodgkin lymphoma. V usage is TRBV30 and J usage is TRBJ2-7; D might be TRBD1 (6 bases). CDR3 in amino acids: CAWSVFRTGNNEQYF. DNA of the CDR3: TGTGCCTGGAGTGTATTTAGAACAGGGAACAACGAGCAGTACTTC. The entire variable domain, with the rest obtained from reference TRBV30 and TRBJ2-7, is as follows: SQTIHQWPATLVQPVGSPLSLECTVEGTSNPNLYWYRQAAGRGLQLLFYSVGIGQISSEVPQNLSASRPQDRQFILSSKKLLLSDSGFYLCAWSVFRTGNNEQYFGPGTRLTVT.